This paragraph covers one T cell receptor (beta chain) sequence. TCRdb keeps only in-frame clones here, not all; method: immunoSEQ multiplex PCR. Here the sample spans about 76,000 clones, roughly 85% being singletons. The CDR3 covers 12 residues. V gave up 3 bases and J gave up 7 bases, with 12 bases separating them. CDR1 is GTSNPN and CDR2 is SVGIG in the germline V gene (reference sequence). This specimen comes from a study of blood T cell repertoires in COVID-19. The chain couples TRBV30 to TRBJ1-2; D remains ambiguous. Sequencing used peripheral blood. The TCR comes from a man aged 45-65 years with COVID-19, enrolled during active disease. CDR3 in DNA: TGTGCCTGGAGCGAGCGGGTAGCTGGCTACACCTTC. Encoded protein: CAWSERVAGYTF.